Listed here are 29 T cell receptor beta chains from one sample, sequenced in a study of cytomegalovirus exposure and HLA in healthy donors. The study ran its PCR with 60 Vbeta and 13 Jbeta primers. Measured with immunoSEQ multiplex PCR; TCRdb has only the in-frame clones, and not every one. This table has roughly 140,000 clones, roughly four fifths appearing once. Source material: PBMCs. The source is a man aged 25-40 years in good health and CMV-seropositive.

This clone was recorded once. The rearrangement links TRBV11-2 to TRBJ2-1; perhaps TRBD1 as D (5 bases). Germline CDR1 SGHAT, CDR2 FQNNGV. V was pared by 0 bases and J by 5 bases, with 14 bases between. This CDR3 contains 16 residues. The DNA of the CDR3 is TGTGCCAGCAGCTTAGATCTGAGGACAATAAACAATGAGCAGTTCTTC. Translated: CASSLDLRTINNEQFF.

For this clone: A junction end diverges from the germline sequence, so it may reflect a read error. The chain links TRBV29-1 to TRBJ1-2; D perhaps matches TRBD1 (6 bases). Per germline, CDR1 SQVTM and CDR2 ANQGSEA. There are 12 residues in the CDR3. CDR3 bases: TGCAGCGTTGAGGGTCAGGACAGAGTGGGATACTTC. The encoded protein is CSVEGQDRVGYF.

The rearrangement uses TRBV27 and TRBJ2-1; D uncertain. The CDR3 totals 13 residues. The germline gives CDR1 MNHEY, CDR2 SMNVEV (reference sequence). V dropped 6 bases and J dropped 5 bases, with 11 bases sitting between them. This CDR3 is CASSRQVHNEQFF. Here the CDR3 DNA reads TGTGCCAGCAGCCGGCAGGTACACAATGAGCAGTTCTTC.

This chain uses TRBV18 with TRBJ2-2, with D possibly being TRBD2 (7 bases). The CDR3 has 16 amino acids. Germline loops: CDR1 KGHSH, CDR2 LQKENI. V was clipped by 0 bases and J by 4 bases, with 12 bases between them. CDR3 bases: TGTGCCAGCTCACCACCATCGGGGGGCGGCACCGGGGAGCTGTTTTTT. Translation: CASSPPSGGGTGELFF. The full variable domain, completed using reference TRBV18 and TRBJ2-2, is NAGVMQNPRHLVRRRGQEARLRCSPMKGHSHVYWYRQLPEEGLKFMVYLQKENIIDESGMPKERFSAEFPKEGPSILRIQQVVRGDSAAYFCASSPPSGGGTGELFFGEGSRLTVL.

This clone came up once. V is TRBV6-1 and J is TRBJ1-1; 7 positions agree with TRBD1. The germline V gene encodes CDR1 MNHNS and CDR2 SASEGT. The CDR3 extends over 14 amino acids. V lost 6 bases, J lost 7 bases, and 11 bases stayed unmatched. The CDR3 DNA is TGTGCCAGCAGCGCCCGACAGGGAGGATTTGAAGCTTTCTTT. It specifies CASSARQGGFEAFF.

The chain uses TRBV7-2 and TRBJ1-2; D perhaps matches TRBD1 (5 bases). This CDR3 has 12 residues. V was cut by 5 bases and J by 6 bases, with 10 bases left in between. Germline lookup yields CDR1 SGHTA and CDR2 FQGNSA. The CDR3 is CASSRRQNGYTF. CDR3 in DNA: TGTGCCAGCAGCCGAAGACAGAATGGCTACACCTTC.

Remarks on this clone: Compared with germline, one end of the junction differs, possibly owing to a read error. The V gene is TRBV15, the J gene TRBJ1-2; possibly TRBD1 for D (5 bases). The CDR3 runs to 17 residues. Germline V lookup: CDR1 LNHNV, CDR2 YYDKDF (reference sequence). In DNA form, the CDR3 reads TGTGCCACCGGCAGTTTAAAGGCAGGGCTAGCTAACTATGGCTACACCTTC. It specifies CATGSLKAGLANYGYTF.

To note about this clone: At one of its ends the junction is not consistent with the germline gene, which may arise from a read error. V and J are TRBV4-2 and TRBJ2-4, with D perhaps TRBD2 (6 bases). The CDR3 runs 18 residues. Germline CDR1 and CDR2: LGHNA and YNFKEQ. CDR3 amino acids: CASSQDPVSGEAGNSQYF. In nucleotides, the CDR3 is TGTGCCAGCAGCCAAGATCCGGTTTCGGGAGAGGCGGGAAACAGTCAGTACTTC.

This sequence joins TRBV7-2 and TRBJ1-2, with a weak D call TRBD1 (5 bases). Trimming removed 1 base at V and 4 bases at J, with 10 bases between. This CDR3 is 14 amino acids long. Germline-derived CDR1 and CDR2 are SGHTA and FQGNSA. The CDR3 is CASSLEGAGYGYTF. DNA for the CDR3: TGTGCCAGCAGCTTAGAAGGGGCAGGCTATGGCTACACCTTC.

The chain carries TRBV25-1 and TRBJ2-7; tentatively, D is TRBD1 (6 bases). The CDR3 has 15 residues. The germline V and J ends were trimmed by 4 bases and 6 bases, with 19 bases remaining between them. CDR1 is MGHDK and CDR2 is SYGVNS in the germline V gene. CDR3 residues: CASSGRAGEGCEQYF. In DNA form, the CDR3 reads TGTGCCAGCAGTGGTAGGGCAGGGGAAGGCTGCGAGCAGTACTTC.

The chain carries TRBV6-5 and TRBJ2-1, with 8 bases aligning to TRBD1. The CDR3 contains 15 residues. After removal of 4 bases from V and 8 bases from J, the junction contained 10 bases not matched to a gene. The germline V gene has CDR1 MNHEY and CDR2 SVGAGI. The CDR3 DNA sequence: TGTGCCAGCAGTTTTTTGGGGCAGGGGGCCGATGAGCAGTTCTTC. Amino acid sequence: CASSFLGQGADEQFF.

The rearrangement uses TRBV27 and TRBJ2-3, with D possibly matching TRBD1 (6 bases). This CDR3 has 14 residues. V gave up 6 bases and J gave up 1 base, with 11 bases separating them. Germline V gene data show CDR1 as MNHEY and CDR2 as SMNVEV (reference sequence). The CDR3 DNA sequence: TGTGCCAGCAGACCCTGGACAGGCACAGATACGCAGTATTTT. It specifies CASRPWTGTDTQYF.

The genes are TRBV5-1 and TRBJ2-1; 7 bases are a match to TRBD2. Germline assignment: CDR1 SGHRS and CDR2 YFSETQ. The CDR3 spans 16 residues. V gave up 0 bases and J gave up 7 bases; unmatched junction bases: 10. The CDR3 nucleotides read TGCGCCAGCAGCTTGGGGGCGGACATGGGGGGGAATGAGCAGTTCTTC. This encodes CASSLGADMGGNEQFF.

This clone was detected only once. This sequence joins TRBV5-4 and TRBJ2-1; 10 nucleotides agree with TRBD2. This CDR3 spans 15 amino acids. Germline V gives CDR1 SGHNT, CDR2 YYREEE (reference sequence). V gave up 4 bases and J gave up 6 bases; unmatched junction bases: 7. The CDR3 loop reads CASSPPGLALNEQFF. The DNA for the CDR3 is TGTGCCAGCAGCCCGCCGGGACTAGCGCTCAATGAGCAGTTCTTC.

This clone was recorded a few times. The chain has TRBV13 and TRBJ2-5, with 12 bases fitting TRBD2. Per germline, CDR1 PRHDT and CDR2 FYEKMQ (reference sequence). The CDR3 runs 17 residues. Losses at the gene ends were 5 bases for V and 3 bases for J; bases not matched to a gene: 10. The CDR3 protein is CASSRKRLAGVEETQYF. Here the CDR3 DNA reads TGTGCCAGCAGCCGAAAGAGACTAGCGGGGGTGGAAGAGACCCAGTACTTC.

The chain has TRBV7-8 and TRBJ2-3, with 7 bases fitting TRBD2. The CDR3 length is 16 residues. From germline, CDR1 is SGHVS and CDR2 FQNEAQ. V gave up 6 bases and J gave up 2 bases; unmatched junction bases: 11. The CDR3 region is CASRYRIGTTTDTQYF. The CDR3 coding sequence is TGTGCCAGCAGGTACCGAATAGGGACTACCACAGATACGCAGTATTTT.

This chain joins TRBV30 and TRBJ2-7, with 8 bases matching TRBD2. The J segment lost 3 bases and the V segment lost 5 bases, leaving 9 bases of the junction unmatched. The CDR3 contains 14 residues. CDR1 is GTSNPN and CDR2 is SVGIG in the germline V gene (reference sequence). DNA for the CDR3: TGTGCCTGGGGCGACCGGGAGGGACTCTACGAGCAGTACTTC. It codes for CAWGDREGLYEQYF.

The CDR3 DNA reads as TGTGCCAGCAGTTTAGGTACAGGGCGTCCCCATGAGCAGTTCTTC. Translating it yields CASSLGTGRPHEQFF. The rearrangement uses TRBV27 and TRBJ2-1; D is perhaps TRBD1 (6 bases). CDR1 and CDR2 (germline): MNHEY, SMNVEV (reference sequence). This CDR3 comprises 15 residues. The V end lost 2 bases, the J end lost 8 bases, and 16 bases lay between the germline ends.

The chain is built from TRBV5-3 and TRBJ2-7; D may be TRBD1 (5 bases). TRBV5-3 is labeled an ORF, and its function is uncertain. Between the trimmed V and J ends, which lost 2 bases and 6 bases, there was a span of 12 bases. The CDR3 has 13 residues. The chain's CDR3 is CARSFSGSSEQYF. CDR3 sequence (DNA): TGTGCCAGAAGCTTTTCAGGGTCTAGCGAGCAGTACTTC.

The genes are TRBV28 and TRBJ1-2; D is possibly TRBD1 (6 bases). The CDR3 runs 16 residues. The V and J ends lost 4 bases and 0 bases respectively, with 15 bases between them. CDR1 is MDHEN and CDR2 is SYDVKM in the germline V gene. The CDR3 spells CASSSSLQGTNYGYTF. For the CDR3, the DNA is TGTGCCAGCAGTTCCTCTCTACAGGGAACTAACTATGGCTACACCTTC.

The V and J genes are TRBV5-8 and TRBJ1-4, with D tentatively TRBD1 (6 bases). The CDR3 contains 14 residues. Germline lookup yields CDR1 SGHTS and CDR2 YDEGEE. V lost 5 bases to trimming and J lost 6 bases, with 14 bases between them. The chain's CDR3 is CASSRRQADEKLFF. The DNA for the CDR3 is TGTGCCAGCAGTCGGAGACAGGCGGATGAAAAACTGTTTTTT.

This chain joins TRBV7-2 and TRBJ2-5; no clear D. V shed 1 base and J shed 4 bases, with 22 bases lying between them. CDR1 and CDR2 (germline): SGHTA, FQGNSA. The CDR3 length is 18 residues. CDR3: CASSLESARALPGETQYF. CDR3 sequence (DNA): TGTGCCAGCAGCTTAGAGTCCGCGCGCGCCCTTCCCGGAGAGACCCAGTACTTC.

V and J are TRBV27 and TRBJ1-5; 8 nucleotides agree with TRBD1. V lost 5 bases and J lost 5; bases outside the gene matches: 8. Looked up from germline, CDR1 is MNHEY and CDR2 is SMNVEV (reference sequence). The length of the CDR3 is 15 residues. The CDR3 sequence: CASSISRQGYQPQHF. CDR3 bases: TGTGCCAGCAGTATCTCCAGACAGGGGTATCAGCCCCAGCATTTT.

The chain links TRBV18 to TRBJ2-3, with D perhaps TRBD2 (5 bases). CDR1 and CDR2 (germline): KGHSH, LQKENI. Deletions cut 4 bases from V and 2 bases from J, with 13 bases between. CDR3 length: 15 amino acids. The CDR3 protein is CASSHRRGVTDTQYF. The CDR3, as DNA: TGTGCCAGCTCACACCGACGGGGAGTCACAGATACGCAGTATTTT.

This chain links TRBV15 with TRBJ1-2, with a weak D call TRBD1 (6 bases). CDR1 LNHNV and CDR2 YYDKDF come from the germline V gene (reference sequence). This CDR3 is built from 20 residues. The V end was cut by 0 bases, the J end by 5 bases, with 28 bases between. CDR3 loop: CATSRDRLVVGAPNRYGYTF. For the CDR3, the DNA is TGTGCCACCAGCAGAGATAGGCTCGTTGTGGGGGCCCCAAACCGATATGGCTACACCTTC.

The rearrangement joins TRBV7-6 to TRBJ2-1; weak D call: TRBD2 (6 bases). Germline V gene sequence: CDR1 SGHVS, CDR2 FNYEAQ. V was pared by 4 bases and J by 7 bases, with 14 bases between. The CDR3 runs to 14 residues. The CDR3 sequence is CASSSLGLGNEQFF. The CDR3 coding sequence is TGTGCCAGCAGCTCCCTGGGACTGGGGAATGAGCAGTTCTTC.

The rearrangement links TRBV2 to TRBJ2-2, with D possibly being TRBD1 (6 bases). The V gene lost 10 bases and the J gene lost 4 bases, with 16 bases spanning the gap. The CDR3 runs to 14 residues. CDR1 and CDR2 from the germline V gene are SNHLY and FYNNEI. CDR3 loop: CATETGSATGELFF. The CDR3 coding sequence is TGTGCCACCGAGACAGGTTCGGCCACCGGGGAGCTGTTTTTT.

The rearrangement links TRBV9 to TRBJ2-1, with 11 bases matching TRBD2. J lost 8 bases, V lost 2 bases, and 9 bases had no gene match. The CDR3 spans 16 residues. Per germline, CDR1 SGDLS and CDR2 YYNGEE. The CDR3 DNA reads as TGTGCCAGCAGCGTTAGCGGGAGGGCCATCGTCGATGAGCAGTTCTTC. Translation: CASSVSGRAIVDEQFF.

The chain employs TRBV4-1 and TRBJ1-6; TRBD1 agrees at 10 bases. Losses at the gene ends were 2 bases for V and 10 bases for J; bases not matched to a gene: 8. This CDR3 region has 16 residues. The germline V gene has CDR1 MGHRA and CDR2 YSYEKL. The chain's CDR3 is CASSQNPGQGSSPLHF. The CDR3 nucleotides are TGCGCCAGCAGCCAAAATCCGGGACAGGGGAGCTCACCCCTCCACTTT.